One TCR beta chain is described in this entry. Its specificity is not known. These data are taken from a study of shared clonotypes between healthy human individuals. Study-level points and caveats: Lower generation probabilities were found for non-shared clonotypes than for those shared by all four donors. Sorted-subset samples were not fully sequenced, rarefaction indicated.

TCRdb keeps only in-frame clones here, not all; method: immunoSEQ multiplex PCR. In the table there are some 2,000,000 clones, under 97% of which are singletons. The V gene lost 3 bases and the J gene lost 10 bases, with 13 bases spanning the gap. CDR3 length: 13 residues. Germline V lookup: CDR1 SGHVS, CDR2 FQNEAQ. The sample consisted of naive CD4+ T cells sorted from blood. Subset here: CD45RA+ positively selected. This sequence originates from a young man in good health. The V gene is TRBV7-8, the J gene TRBJ2-1; no reliable D call. CDR3 DNA sequence: TGTGCCAGCAGCTTTAGGCAGAGTCGGGAGCAGTTCTTC. It yields the protein CASSFRQSREQFF.